The 14 T cell receptor beta chains below come from one sample, sequenced in a study of T cells in narcolepsy. Produced via immunoSEQ multiplex PCR; TCRdb's table is partial and in-frame only. The sample includes some 25,000 clones, around 83% of them seen just once. The sequencing sample was made of CD45RA- memory CD4+ T cells from PBMCs. Receptors originate from a human donor with narcolepsy.

The genes are TRBV4-1 and TRBJ1-4, with TRBD1 identical over 10 bases. The J segment lost 2 bases and the V segment lost 6 bases, leaving 0 bases of the junction unmatched. CDR3 size: 14 residues. Looked up from germline, CDR1 is MGHRA and CDR2 is YSYEKL. The CDR3 bases are TGCGCCAGCAGGGACAGGGGGACTAATGAAAAACTGTTTTTT. It specifies CASRDRGTNEKLFF.

The chain recombines TRBV5-1 with TRBJ2-5; 8 positions agree with TRBD2. The CDR3 has 14 amino acids. Germline V gives CDR1 SGHRS, CDR2 YFSETQ. The V and J ends lost 4 bases and 5 bases, in that order; junction bases with no gene match: 7. For the CDR3, the DNA is TGCGCCAGCAGCCCCTGGGGCGGGAGGGAGACCCAGTACTTC. Protein: CASSPWGGRETQYF.

The chain carries TRBV20-1 and TRBJ2-3, with a weak D call TRBD1 (6 bases). Per the germline V gene, CDR1 is DFQATT and CDR2 is SNEGSKA (reference sequence). The length of the CDR3 is 11 residues. Between the trimmed V and J ends, which lost 3 bases and 6 bases, there was a span of 7 bases. The CDR3 reads CSASQGDTQYF. The DNA for the CDR3 is TGCAGTGCTAGCCAGGGGGATACGCAGTATTTT.

V gene TRBV11-2 combines with J gene TRBJ2-2, with 9 bases aligning to TRBD2. The V and J ends lost 3 bases and 7 bases, in that order; junction bases with no gene match: 12. Germline V gene lookup returns CDR1 SGHAT and CDR2 FQNNGV. The CDR3 covers 17 residues. The CDR3 coding sequence is TGTGCCAGCAGCTTCCCCCCGGCGGGAGGGCCGAACGGGGAGCTGTTTTTT. This sequence encodes CASSFPPAGGPNGELFF.

The chain links TRBV6-6 to TRBJ2-2; 7 bases align to TRBD1. The junction had 5 bases not matched to a gene; V was cut back by 10 bases and J by 0 bases. CDR3 length: 14 residues. Germline V gene data show CDR1 as MNHNY and CDR2 as SVGAGI (reference sequence). CDR3 region: CATGRGSNTGELFF. As DNA, the CDR3 is TGTGCCACCGGCAGGGGGTCGAACACCGGGGAGCTGTTTTTT.

DNA of the CDR3: TGTGCCATCAGTGAGAAGGAGGGTTATGGCGGGACTGAAGCTTTCTTT. Its translation: CAISEKEGYGGTEAFF. The chain uses TRBV10-3 and TRBJ1-1, with no clear D. V was pared by 2 bases and J by 5 bases, with 18 bases between. Germline V gene data show CDR1 as ENHRY and CDR2 as SYGVKD. The CDR3 sequence is 16 residues long.

This chain links TRBV4-1 with TRBJ2-1; 9 bases line up with TRBD2. The CDR3 runs to 17 residues. V trimming: 0 bases; J trimming: 8 bases; junction bases outside the gene matches: 11. The V gene's germline CDR1 is MGHRA and CDR2 YSYEKL. CDR3 residues: CASSQEGAGGPGDEQFF. The CDR3 DNA reads as TGCGCCAGCAGCCAAGAGGGTGCGGGAGGGCCCGGAGATGAGCAGTTCTTC.

The chain recombines TRBV6-5 with TRBJ1-3; D is uncertain. The CDR3 runs to 13 residues. Germline V gene sequence: CDR1 MNHEY, CDR2 SVGAGI. Trimming shortened V by 6 bases and J by 0 bases, and 6 bases separated the two germline ends. The CDR3 bases are TGTGCCAGCAGCTCGAGCTCTGGAAACACCATATATTTT. It translates to CASSSSSGNTIYF.

The chain combines TRBV19 with TRBJ1-1, with TRBD1 matching 9 bases. J was trimmed by 1 base and V by 4 bases; bases with no gene match: 7. This CDR3 contains 16 residues. CDR1 and CDR2 from the germline V gene are LNHDA and SQIVND (reference sequence). The CDR3 loop reads CASSTRQGGRNTEAFF. The CDR3 nucleotides are TGTGCCAGTAGTACCCGACAGGGGGGTAGGAACACTGAAGCTTTCTTT.

The chain joins TRBV7-3 to TRBJ1-3; tentatively, D is TRBD1 (5 bases). V was pared by 3 bases and J by 8 bases, with 17 bases between. Looked up from germline, CDR1 is SGHTA and CDR2 is FQGTGA. This CDR3 region has 15 residues. CDR3 in amino acids: CASSFPLPGWDTIYF. CDR3 DNA: TGTGCCAGCAGCTTTCCCCTCCCAGGGTGGGACACCATATATTTT.

This sequence joins TRBV29-1 and TRBJ2-1; possible D gene TRBD1, 5 bases. From germline, CDR1 is SQVTM and CDR2 ANQGSEA. The CDR3 has 11 residues. V gave up 6 bases and J gave up 6 bases, with 9 bases separating them. The DNA for the CDR3 is TGCAGCGTCGCAGGGTTCAATGAGCAGTTCTTC. Translating gives CSVAGFNEQFF.

This clone has just one count. V gene TRBV5-1 combines with J gene TRBJ2-3; 9 bases align to TRBD2. The CDR3 runs 13 residues. Germline V gives CDR1 SGHRS, CDR2 YFSETQ. Trimming took 7 bases from V and 4 from J; bases not matched to a gene: 4. The CDR3 region is CASGASGADTQYF. The CDR3 nucleotides read TGCGCCAGCGGCGCTAGCGGGGCAGATACGCAGTATTTT.

The J gene is TRBJ2-1, the V gene TRBV29-1; TRBD2 agrees at 11 bases. V trimming: 6 bases; J trimming: 4 bases; junction bases outside the gene matches: 8. The CDR3 totals 15 residues. Germline CDR1 and CDR2: SQVTM and ANQGSEA. The CDR3 nucleotides are TGCAGCGTCCAAGGGACTAGCGGAGGGTACAATGAGCAGTTCTTC. Translating gives CSVQGTSGGYNEQFF.

The CDR3 DNA reads TGTGCCAGCAGCGTAGCCCCAGCGGGGGGGCTGGGATCGGAGACCCAGTACTTC. It yields the protein CASSVAPAGGLGSETQYF. This chain connects TRBV9 to TRBJ2-5; 10 bases are a match to TRBD2. The junction had 13 bases not matched to a gene; V was cut back by 0 bases and J by 5 bases. Germline CDR1 is SGDLS and CDR2 is YYNGEE. There are 18 residues in the CDR3. Together with reference TRBV9 and TRBJ2-5, the CDR3 gives the full variable domain: DSGVTQTPKHLITATGQRVTLRCSPRSGDLSVYWYQQSLDQGLQFLIQYYNGEERAKGNILERFSAQQFPDLHSELNLSSLELGDSALYFCASSVAPAGGLGSETQYFGPGTRLLVL.